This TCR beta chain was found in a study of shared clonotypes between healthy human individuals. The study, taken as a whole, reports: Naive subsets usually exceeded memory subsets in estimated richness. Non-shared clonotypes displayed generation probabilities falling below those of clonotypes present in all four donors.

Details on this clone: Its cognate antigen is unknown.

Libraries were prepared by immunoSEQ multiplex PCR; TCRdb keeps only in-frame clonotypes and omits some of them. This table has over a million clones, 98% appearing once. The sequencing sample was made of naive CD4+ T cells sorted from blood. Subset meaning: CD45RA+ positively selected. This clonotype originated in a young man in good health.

CDR3 loop: CASSSLDTQVRSAYGYTF. For the CDR3, the DNA is TGTGCCAGCAGTTCCCTTGATACACAGGTCAGGTCGGCATATGGCTACACCTTC. The chain has TRBV28 and TRBJ1-2, with a tentative D call TRBD1 (5 bases). Trimming shortened V by 4 bases and J by 5 bases, and 26 bases separated the two germline ends. There are 18 residues in the CDR3. Per the germline V gene, CDR1 is MDHEN and CDR2 is SYDVKM.